A selection of T cell receptor beta chains follows, all from one sample in a study of blood T cell repertoires in COVID-19. The protocol was immunoSEQ multiplex PCR, while the TCRdb copy is restricted to in-frame clones and leaves out a portion. The table lists about 350,000 clones, about 87% of them singletons. The sample comprised PBMCs or T cells enriched from blood (not recorded which). Every receptor here comes from a woman in her thirties who had recovered from COVID-19. The CDR3 runs from the conserved cysteine through the conserved F or W. The D gene is left open where the match is weak. Size is stated for part of the rows, as once, few or many counts, or as a class when the clone is expanded.

clone_size	v_call	j_call	d_call	cdr3_nt	cdr3_aa
NA	TRBV18	TRBJ1-5	NA	TGTGCCAGCTCACTCTCGGGGAGCAATCAGCCCCAGCATTTT	CASSLSGSNQPQHF
once	TRBV4-1	TRBJ1-2	NA	TGCGCCAGCAGCCAAGTTCCGGGGGTACGAGTCAACGGTGGCTACACCTTC	CASSQVPGVRVNGGYTF
few	TRBV4-1	TRBJ1-6	NA	TGCGCCAGCGGGGGAGGGGGTCTCCCCCTCCACTTT	CASGGGGLPLHF
NA	TRBV4-1	TRBJ2-3	TRBD2	TGCGCCAGCAGCCAAGTAATCCTAGCGGGGGGACAAGCAACGCCAGATACGCAGTATTTT	CASSQVILAGGQATPDTQYF
NA	TRBV7-6	TRBJ2-2	TRBD1	TGTGCCAGCAGCTTTGGGGGGACAGGGAACACCGGGGAGCTGTTTTTT	CASSFGGTGNTGELFF
NA	TRBV9	TRBJ1-4	NA	TGTGCCAGCAGCGTAGGGGAGGGATCGAAACTGTTTTTT	CASSVGEGSKLFF
NA	TRBV2	TRBJ1-2	TRBD1	TGTGCCAGCGTCCGGGACAGGGATCGGTATGGCTACACCTTC	CASVRDRDRYGYTF
NA	TRBV2	TRBJ1-6	NA	TGTGCCAGCAGATTACAGAATTCACCCCTCCACTTT	CASRLQNSPLHF
NA	TRBV5-8	TRBJ1-5	TRBD1	TGTGCCAGTCGGGAAGGGGGCCCATTCAATCAGCCCCAGCATTTT	CASREGGPFNQPQHF
NA	TRBV19	TRBJ1-5	TRBD1	TGTGCCAGTAGTCCTACGGGACAGCATCAGCCCCAGCATTTT	CASSPTGQHQPQHF
NA	TRBV4-1	TRBJ1-1	NA	TGCGCCAGCAGCCAGGTATGGACTGATATGAACACTGAAGCTTTCTTT	CASSQVWTDMNTEAFF
NA	TRBV12-5	TRBJ2-2	NA	TGTGCTAGTGGTTTTATAGCGAGAGTAACCGGGGAGCTGTTTTTT	CASGFIARVTGELFF
NA	TRBV4-2	TRBJ2-1	TRBD2	TGTGCCAGCAGCCGCCCGGGACTACTAAACAATGAGCAGTTCTTC	CASSRPGLLNNEQFF
once	TRBV4-2	TRBJ1-1	NA	TGTGCCAGCAGCCAAGGAGAAGGGGACACTGAAGCTTTCTTT	CASSQGEGDTEAFF
NA	TRBV30	TRBJ2-7	TRBD2	TGTGCCTGTGGTACTAGCGGGGGGGCCGATCTGACTGGCTCCTACGAGCAGTACTTC	CACGTSGGADLTGSYEQYF
NA	TRBV9	TRBJ2-3	TRBD2	TGTGCCAGCAGCTTCCGGACTAGCGGGGGGTCCACAGATACGCAGTATTTT	CASSFRTSGGSTDTQYF
NA	TRBV7-2	TRBJ2-7	TRBD1	TGTGCCAGCAGCTCCTCCCCCGGGACAGCGCTCTACGAGCAGTACTTC	CASSSSPGTALYEQYF
NA	TRBV28	TRBJ1-5	TRBD1	TGTGCCAGCAGTTTCCTCGGGGTCGACAGGGGCAATCAGCCCCAGCATTTT	CASSFLGVDRGNQPQHF
NA	TRBV18	TRBJ1-4	NA	TGTGCCAGCTCACCACCCGGAGGACTACTGTTTTTT	CASSPPGGLLFF
NA	TRBV3-1/TRBV3-2	TRBJ2-3	TRBD2	TGTGCCAGCAGCCACCAGGAGCGGGGGGGCCGGTGGCCAGATACGCAGTATTTT	CASSHQERGGRWPDTQYF
few	TRBV5-1	TRBJ1-2	NA	TGCGCCAGCAGCTCGACTTCGGGGGCTAACTATGGCTACACCTTC	CASSSTSGANYGYTF
NA	TRBV7-9	TRBJ1-3	NA	TGTGCCAGCCAACAGGGATCTGGAAACACCATATATTTT	CASQQGSGNTIYF
NA	TRBV7-9	TRBJ2-3	TRBD2	TGTGCCAGCAGTCTTCTAATAGCGGGGGGCACAGATACGCAGTATTTT	CASSLLIAGGTDTQYF
NA	TRBV7-9	TRBJ2-7	TRBD2	TGTGCCAGCAGCATAACTAGCGGGGGAACCTACGAGCAGTACTTC	CASSITSGGTYEQYF
NA	TRBV7-9	TRBJ2-5	NA	TGTGCCAGCAGCGGAAACAGGCTTCAAGAGACCCAGTACTTC	CASSGNRLQETQYF
NA	TRBV9	TRBJ2-6	NA	TGTGCCAGTGGGGAGAGGGAGGCCGGGGCCAACGTCCTGACTTTC	CASGEREAGANVLTF
NA	TRBV5-1	TRBJ1-2	NA	TGCGCCAGCAGCTTTCAGGGATCTCTTGGCTACACCTTC	CASSFQGSLGYTF
NA	TRBV6-1	TRBJ1-1	NA	TGTGCCAGCAGGGAAGGGCCTCCCCCAGGGCGAGCTTTCTTT	CASREGPPPGRAFF
NA	TRBV9	TRBJ2-7	TRBD1	TGTGCCAGCAGCGTAGGTGACAGGGGATCCTACGAGCAGTACTTC	CASSVGDRGSYEQYF
NA	TRBV6-1	TRBJ2-4	TRBD1	TGTGCCAGCAGTGACTTGCGACAGGGGTTAGCCAAAAACATTCAGTACTTC	CASSDLRQGLAKNIQYF
NA	TRBV28	TRBJ1-5	NA	TGTGCCAGCAGTTTATTGACAGTTCCCCACAATCAGCCCCAGCATTTT	CASSLLTVPHNQPQHF
NA	TRBV4-2	TRBJ1-1	NA	TGTGCCAGCATAGGACTGGGGAACACTGAAGCTTTCTTT	CASIGLGNTEAFF
NA	TRBV7-9	TRBJ2-7	TRBD1	TGTGCCAGCAGCTTAGGGGGGCGTCAGGGGGCCTACGAGCAGTACTTC	CASSLGGRQGAYEQYF
NA	TRBV11-2	TRBJ2-2	TRBD1	TGTGCCAGCAGCCTCACAGGGGCCCTCGAAATGGGGGACACCGGGGAGCTGTTTTTT	CASSLTGALEMGDTGELFF
NA	TRBV29-1	TRBJ1-1	NA	TGCAGCGTTCGTCGGGGTGGTAACACTGAAGCTTTCTTT	CSVRRGGNTEAFF
NA	TRBV6-5	TRBJ2-7	TRBD1	TGTGCCAGCAGCTTTTTCCGGGACAGCCCCGGGGTGGTCGACTTC	CASSFFRDSPGVVDF
NA	TRBV7-2	TRBJ2-3	NA	TGTGCCAGCAGCTTCAGGGCCCTCACAGATACGCAGTATTTT	CASSFRALTDTQYF
NA	TRBV30	TRBJ1-2	TRBD1	TGTGCCTGGAGTCTCACAGGGGGCGGCGGCTACACCTTC	CAWSLTGGGGYTF
NA	TRBV2	TRBJ2-7	TRBD2	TGTGCCAGCATCAGGACGGGGGGAGCCTACGAGCAGTACTTC	CASIRTGGAYEQYF
NA	TRBV24-1	TRBJ2-1	NA	TGTGCCACCAGTGATTCCCCTTCCAATGAGCAGTTCTTC	CATSDSPSNEQFF
NA	TRBV5-4	TRBJ1-1	NA	TGTGCCAGCAGCTTAGGGGTGCCTGGGACTGAAGCTTTCTTT	CASSLGVPGTEAFF
NA	TRBV6-5	TRBJ2-7	NA	TGTGCCAGCATAAGTGAGTCCTACGAGCAGTACTTC	CASISESYEQYF
NA	TRBV5-6	TRBJ1-2	NA	TGTGCCAGCAGCTTCAGGGGAGGCTACACCTTC	CASSFRGGYTF
once	TRBV19	TRBJ1-1	NA	TGTGCCAGTAGTATGCTCGGGTGGAACACTGAAGCTTTCTTT	CASSMLGWNTEAFF
NA	TRBV6-6	TRBJ1-2	NA	TGTGCCAGCACCCAGACCCCAGGGAACTATGGCTACACCTTC	CASTQTPGNYGYTF
NA	TRBV7-2	TRBJ2-2	NA	TGTGCCAGCAGCCTAGACCCCGGGGGGCTTAACACCGGGGAGCTGTTTTTT	CASSLDPGGLNTGELFF
NA	TRBV28	TRBJ1-6	TRBD1	TGTGCCAGCAGTGTACGGACAGGGGGCTTTTATAATTCACCCCTCCACTTT	CASSVRTGGFYNSPLHF
once	TRBV7-9	TRBJ2-1	NA	TGTGCCAGCAGCCACAGCTTCAATGAGCAGTTCTTC	CASSHSFNEQFF
NA	TRBV28	TRBJ1-1	NA	TGTGCCAGCAGCTTACAGGGTGTGGAAGCTTTCTTT	CASSLQGVEAFF
NA	TRBV4-1	TRBJ2-3	TRBD2	TGCGCCAGCAGCCCAGGGACTAGCGGGGCGTTAGATACGCAGTATTTT	CASSPGTSGALDTQYF
NA	TRBV4-2	TRBJ2-1	TRBD2	TGTGCCAGCAGCCGATTCCCCCCCGGGACTACCCTCAATGAGCAGTTCTTC	CASSRFPPGTTLNEQFF
NA	TRBV7-2	TRBJ2-2	TRBD2	TGTGCCAGCAGCCCCAGCGGGGGCAGGGTCGGGGAGCTGTTTTTT	CASSPSGGRVGELFF
NA	TRBV19	TRBJ1-1	NA	TGTGCCAGTAGTATTCGAGAGGCCGGGACAGAAGCTTTCTTT	CASSIREAGTEAFF
NA	TRBV28	TRBJ1-1	TRBD1	TGTGCCAGCAGTTCCCCCGGGACAGGGTTCGGGAACACTGAAGCTTTCTTT	CASSSPGTGFGNTEAFF
NA	TRBV6-5	TRBJ1-5	TRBD1	TGTGCCAGTTGGGACAGGGGAAATCAGCCCCAGCATTTT	CASWDRGNQPQHF
NA	TRBV4-1	TRBJ1-2	TRBD1	TGCGCCAGCAGCCACCGCAAGACAGGGGAAAACTATGGCTACACCTTC	CASSHRKTGENYGYTF
NA	TRBV2	TRBJ1-1	TRBD1	TGTGCCAGCAGTGAAGCGCAGGGGGTTCCTGAAGCTTTCTTT	CASSEAQGVPEAFF
NA	TRBV6-5	TRBJ2-7	TRBD1	TGTGCCAGCAGTTACTCGGGGACAGGGGGGGGATACGAGCAGTACTTC	CASSYSGTGGGYEQYF